The following is a T cell receptor (beta chain) sequence with its context. Its recognized antigen is unknown. The input lacks base qualities; no much larger clone sits a single base away. In the prospective study, participants were roughly 18 to 95 years old, resided in 25 or so geographic areas of the United States, and were enrolled through a virtual design. To assign participants to cohorts, the prospective study relied on clinical history that participants themselves reported in a screening survey and a study questionnaire. Mobile phlebotomists in the prospective study collected whole blood, serum and a nasopharyngeal or oropharyngeal swab from every participant. Additional blood draws and questionnaires over an approximately 2-month period could optionally be provided by prospective study participants. Prospective study blood samples were shipped either frozen or at room temperature before DNA extraction.

This sample is part of a study of blood T cell repertoires in COVID-19 (dated by TCRdb to the early 2020s). For the wider study: The collaborator samples originated in the United States, Italy and Spain and spanned the acute and convalescent phases of COVID-19. The material from the prospective study consisted of cDNA or gDNA derived from T cells, B-cell-depleted T cells, or PBMCs. Deeply sampled blood TCRbeta repertoires from subjects exposed to, actively infected with, or recovered from COVID-19 were included in the dataset. The repertoires were made available in a free public database intended to serve as a resource for research on the immune response to SARS-CoV-2. The samples were drawn from two sources: the first 160 participants of the ongoing ImmuneRACE study, and 1,000 to 1,500 subjects contributed by 6 global collaborators. A de-identified subject ID, COVID-19 status, age in years and sex were almost always included in the sample metadata. Where HLA class I and class II types were available, the types were taken from metadata supplied by the sample provider, not from assay-based typing.

Trimming takes 0 bases off V and 4 bases off J; junction bases not matched to a gene: 6. The CDR3 covers 16 residues, taking in both the cysteine and the phenylalanine. Only CDR3 DNA is held: 48 bases, read in frame from base 1. The germline V gene (reference sequence) supplies CDR1 LGHDT and CDR2 YNNKEL. TCRbeta CDR3 regions were amplified from genomic DNA using the immunoSEQ Assay, a bias-controlled multiplex PCR. On the authors' methods: The number of nucleated cells in each sample was estimated from the amplification of reference gene primers within the assay. Sequence reads were collapsed and filtered to measure the absolute abundance of every unique TCRbeta CDR3 rearrangement. Productive Simpson clonality was computed per sample as the square root of Simpson's diversity index over productive rearrangements. TCRdb limited this immuneACCESS table to in-frame rearrangements with V and J called. A share of clones is missing; checked studies link under half to unresolved V genes, and the rest is unexplained. Clone size and V and J calls were adopted from that table, with D and trimming inferred from the DNA. The sample table records approximately 150,000 clones; roughly 84% of these occur just once. Jointly, the top ten make up 1% to 1.5% of the sample.

What the study reported, not specific to this receptor: The quantity of clinical and demographic metadata differed by source and by participant and was supplied without curation.

Sequencing was carried out using PBMCs or T cells enriched from blood (not recorded which). The clonotype was recovered from a human donor with acute COVID-19. The donor label of this sample is uncertain. This receptor chain uses TRBV3-1 (or the pseudogene TRBV3-2) and TRBJ2-7; 10 central nucleotides agree with TRBD2. In nucleotides, the sequence is TGTGCCAGCAGCCAAGATGGACTAGCGGCTCCATACGAGCAGTACTTC. Translated, it gives CASSQDGLAAPYEQYF.